This T cell receptor beta chain came from a study of tumor and adjacent non-tumor tissue in lung cancer. Broader study findings: Tumor TCR diversity, when higher, was linked to shorter survival.

This clonotype was counted at least ten times. The antigen remains unidentified. A modified ARM-PCR protocol with three rounds of nested PCR amplified TCRbeta. TCRdb re-called the multiplex PCR reads through MiXCR, storing one row per CDR3 protein. The top ten hold about 20% of the sample, which has approximately 150,000 distinct CDR3 sequences, approximately 72% seen once. This sample's RNA came from whole unsorted tissue. Between August and November 2014, newly diagnosed, chemotherapy-naive lung cancer patients underwent thoracic surgery in China. Germline trimming cut 3 bases from V and 6 bases from J; bases unmatched to any gene: 0. Germline assignment: CDR1 SQVTM and CDR2 ANQGSEA. This CDR3 region has 12 residues.

Specimen: lung tumor tissue. This TCR derives from a man between 60 and 75 years old with small cell lung cancer. The chain carries TRBV29-1 and TRBJ2-3; 10 bases are shared with TRBD2. In DNA, the CDR3 is TGCAGCGTTGATAGCGGGAGGGATACGCAGTATTTT. This gives the protein CSVDSGRDTQYF.